This TCR beta chain appears in the sequencing data of a study of cytomegalovirus exposure and HLA in healthy donors. Here immunoSEQ multiplex PCR was the method, and the copy in TCRdb shows in-frame clones only, minus some. The sample lists some 83,000 clones; around 94% were seen once. The CDR3 covers 15 residues. Germline V gene lookup returns CDR1 SGHAT and CDR2 FQNNGV. The V end was cut by 1 base, the J end by 2 bases, with 12 bases between. This clone was observed once. The target antigen is unknown. Overall study findings and caveats: The study flagged approximately 180 TCR beta chains as cytomegalovirus-associated.

Material for sequencing was PBMCs. The receptor was derived from a woman under 30 in good health and CMV-seronegative. The genes are TRBV11-2 and TRBJ2-7; perhaps TRBD1 as D (6 bases). CDR3 nucleotides: TGTGCCAGCAGCTTAGGTTCAGGGGTCCCCTACGAGCAGTACTTC. Amino acids: CASSLGSGVPYEQYF.